This T cell receptor (beta chain) was sequenced during a study of shared clonotypes between healthy human individuals. On the study more broadly: The donor group consisted of a couple of women and a few men, aged 18 to 49. Every donor yielded three CD4 naive, three CD4 memory, two CD8 naive and one CD8 memory plate.

Assay: immunoSEQ multiplex PCR; the TCRdb copy retains only in-frame clones and omits some. This repertoire shows some 2,000,000 clones, about 95% found once; its top ten account for 0.9% to 1.4%. Study outcomes and limitations: Sequencing depth was predicted to influence how clonotypes are shared among donors.

This CDR3 has 14 residues. Germline CDR1 and CDR2: MNHEY and SMNVEV (reference sequence). The V end was cut by 2 bases, the J end by 5 bases, with 12 bases between. In regard to this clone: Its specificity is unknown.

Only CD45RO-negative cells positively selected for CCR7 counted as naive CD8 cells, so terminally differentiated effector memory CD45RA+ cells were excluded. Material for sequencing was naive CD8+ T cells sorted from blood. The chain links TRBV27 to TRBJ2-5; maybe TRBD1 (5 bases). This TCR derives from a man aged 18 to 29 in good health. CDR3 loop: CASSLQGHRETQYF. Written as DNA, the CDR3 is TGTGCCAGCAGTTTACAGGGCCACCGGGAGACCCAGTACTTC.